The entry below describes one TCR beta chain. Trimming removed 5 bases at V and 6 bases at J, with 17 bases between. The CDR3 totals 15 residues. CDR1 and CDR2 (germline): SEHNR, FQNEAQ (reference sequence). This sample is part of a study of T cell changes during pregnancy in multiple sclerosis. The repertoire was sequenced with immunoSEQ multiplex PCR; TCRdb's copy has only in-frame clones and lacks some. The profile shows 73,000 or so clones, roughly 88% of them singletons. Sample: peripheral blood, taken after pregnancy. This chain uses TRBV7-9 with TRBJ2-1; D uncertain. The TCR sequence derives from a female donor in good health, enrolled as a control in a pregnancy study. CDR3 region: CASSEILVAGNEQFF. The CDR3 DNA follows: TGTGCCAGCAGCGAAATCTTGGTAGCTGGCAATGAGCAGTTCTTC. Combining the CDR3 with reference TRBV7-9 and TRBJ2-1 gives the whole variable domain DTGVSQNPRHKITKRGQNVTFRCDPISEHNRLYWYRQTLGQGPEFLTYFQNEAQLEKSRLLSDRFSAERPKGSFSTLEIQRTEQGDSAMYLCASSEILVAGNEQFFGPGTRLTVL.